This T cell receptor beta chain is from a study of cytotoxic CD8 clonotypes in ibrutinib-treated CLL (dated by TCRdb to the early 2020s). Regarding the research as a whole: The cohort included around 15 treatment-naive and ten to eleven relapsed/refractory patients; 17 to 18 were IGHV unmutated. Partial responses were observed in approximately 24 patients and complete responses in 2; after a median follow-up of 68 months, remission was maintained in roughly 15 patients and progression was observed in approximately 12. Samples at response were collected after a median of approximately twelve months of treatment, with a range of 6 to 36 months. On average, each sample yielded some 250,000 productive templates and tens of thousands of productive rearrangements. Of the 70 to 100 people in the trial, about 25 had longitudinal samples available. Cryopreserved peripheral blood mononuclear cells were collected at three points: before therapy, at response, and at either sustained remission or disease progression. Every remission and progressive disease sample was obtained while ibrutinib was still being received by the patients.

Clipping removes 5 bases from V and 10 bases from J, with 13 as the unmatched junction base count. CDR1 and CDR2 (SGHAT, FQNNGV) derive from the germline V gene. Taken from cysteine to phenylalanine, the CDR3 has 17 residues. The entry retains the CDR3 DNA only, 51 bases that are in frame from base 1. Concerning this clone itself: Its binding antigen is unknown. Per-base quality was not reported, and no clone a single base away is much larger than it.

Study-wide conclusions, independent of this receptor: Public clonotypes were rare and either contracted or stayed stable during treatment, and the rise in clonality at ibrutinib response reflected the expansion of private clonotypes. Baseline clonality was found to be higher than that of age-matched healthy donors and was strongly correlated with circulating CD8+ T-cell counts. Clonality increased at ibrutinib response, stayed stable in sustained remission, and fell back toward baseline at progression. Lymph node repertoires were not examined, and the timing of sampling was not matched between patients in sustained remission and those whose disease progressed.

Explained via the paper, the time point label denotes: progressive disease on ibrutinib. For TCR beta library preparation, 1.5 to 2 micrograms of genomic DNA were extracted from the cryopreserved PBMCs. High-throughput TCR beta sequencing was performed on longitudinal blood samples from CLL patients receiving ibrutinib monotherapy. The patients took part in an open-label, single-center phase 2 trial of ibrutinib monotherapy. The goal of deep resolution MiSeq sequencing was a depth between 1 in 1 million and 1 in 200,000 T cells, and coverage averaged 10x per clonotype. The immunoSEQ hsTCRB Kit was used to generate TCR beta libraries. The paper's data handling went like this. The data were analyzed with ImmunoSEQ Analyzer and ImmunoSEQ Data Assistant, and V, D and J gene assignments followed IMGT definitions. Clonality, which ranges from 0 to 1, was calculated by subtracting the normalized Shannon entropy of productive rearrangement frequencies from one. Only overrepresented clonotypes making up at least 0.05% of each patient's repertoire were included in the public clonotype analysis. Approximately 13 age-matched healthy donor repertoires from immuneACCESS served as clonality controls. Imported from immuneACCESS, the table was reduced by TCRdb to in-frame sequences with V and J called. These copies leave out some clones; in studies compared against another copy, an unresolved V gene accounts for under half, and the cause of the remainder is not known. V and J calls and clone size follow that table, whereas D and trimming were derived from the DNA. The sample table records around 160,000 clones; around nine tenths of these occur just once. 3% to 3.5% of the sample is in the top ten clones.

The origin of this receptor is a human donor with chronic lymphocytic leukemia. The sequencing used PBMCs, collected at disease progression, from a patient treated with ibrutinib. The sequence links TRBV11-2 to TRBJ2-1; the junction holds 14 bases that match TRBD2. The CDR3 sequence is CASSPWRGTSGSGEQFF. The DNA reads TGTGCCAGCAGCCCCTGGAGGGGGACTAGCGGGAGTGGCGAGCAGTTCTTC.